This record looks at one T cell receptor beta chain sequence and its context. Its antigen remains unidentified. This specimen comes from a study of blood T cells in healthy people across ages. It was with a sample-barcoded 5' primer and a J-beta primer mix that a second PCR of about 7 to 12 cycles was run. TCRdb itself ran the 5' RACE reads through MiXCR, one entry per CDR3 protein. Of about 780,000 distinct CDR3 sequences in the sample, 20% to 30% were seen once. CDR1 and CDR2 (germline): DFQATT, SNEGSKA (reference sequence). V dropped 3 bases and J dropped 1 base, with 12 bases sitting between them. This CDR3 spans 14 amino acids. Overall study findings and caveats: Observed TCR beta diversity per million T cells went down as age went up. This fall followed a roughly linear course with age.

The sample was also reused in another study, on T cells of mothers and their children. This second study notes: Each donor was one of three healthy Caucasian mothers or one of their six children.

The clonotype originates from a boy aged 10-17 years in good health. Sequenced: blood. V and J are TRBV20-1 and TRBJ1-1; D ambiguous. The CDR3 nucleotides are TGCAGTGCTAGGGGTAGTGTGGAGAACACTGAAGCTTTCTTT. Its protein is CSARGSVENTEAFF.